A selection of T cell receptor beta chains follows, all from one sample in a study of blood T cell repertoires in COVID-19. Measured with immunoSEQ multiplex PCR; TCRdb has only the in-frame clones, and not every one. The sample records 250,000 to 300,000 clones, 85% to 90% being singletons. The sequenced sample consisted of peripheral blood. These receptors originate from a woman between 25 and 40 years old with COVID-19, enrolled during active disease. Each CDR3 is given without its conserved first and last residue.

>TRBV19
ATMVGSQPQH
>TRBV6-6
ASSPGGTVYGYT
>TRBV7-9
ASSPTSGGGEQY
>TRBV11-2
ASSHTSDTQY
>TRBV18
ASSPWPGGPNEQY
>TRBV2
ASSPRDSGVGDTQY
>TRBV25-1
ASSELSDRLGGYT
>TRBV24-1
ATSDLLTGARIATNEKLL
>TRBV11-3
ASSLGALHSDTQY
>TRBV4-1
ASSQPLEVTGELF
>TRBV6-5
ASSPVVEGEQF
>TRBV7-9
ASSLGVGQTNYGYT
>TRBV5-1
ASSRIYSGGETQY
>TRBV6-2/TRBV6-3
ASSYSYNEQF
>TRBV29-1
SAGQGSGQY
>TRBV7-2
ASSFISGSYEQY
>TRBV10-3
AISESRVSNQPQH
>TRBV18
ASSDSYNSPLH
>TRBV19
ASSTGQVNTEAF
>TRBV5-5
ASSQTSESEQF